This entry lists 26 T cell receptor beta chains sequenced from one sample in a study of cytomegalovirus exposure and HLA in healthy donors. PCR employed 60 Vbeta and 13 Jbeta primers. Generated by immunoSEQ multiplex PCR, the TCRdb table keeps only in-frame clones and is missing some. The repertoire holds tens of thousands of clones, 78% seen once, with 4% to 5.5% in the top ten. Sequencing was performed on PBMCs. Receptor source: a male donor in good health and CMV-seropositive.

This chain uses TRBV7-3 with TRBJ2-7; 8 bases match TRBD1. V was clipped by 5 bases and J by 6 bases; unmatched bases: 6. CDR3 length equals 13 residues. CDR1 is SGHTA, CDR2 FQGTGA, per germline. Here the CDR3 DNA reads TGTGCCAGCAGCCTCATTACAGGGGGCGAGCAGTACTTC. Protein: CASSLITGGEQYF.

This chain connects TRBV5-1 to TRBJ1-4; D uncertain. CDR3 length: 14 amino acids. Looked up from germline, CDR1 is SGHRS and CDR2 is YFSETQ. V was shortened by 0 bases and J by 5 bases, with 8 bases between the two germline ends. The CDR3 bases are TGCGCCAGCAGCTTGGTCCCGTCCAATGAAAAACTGTTTTTT. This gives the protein CASSLVPSNEKLFF.

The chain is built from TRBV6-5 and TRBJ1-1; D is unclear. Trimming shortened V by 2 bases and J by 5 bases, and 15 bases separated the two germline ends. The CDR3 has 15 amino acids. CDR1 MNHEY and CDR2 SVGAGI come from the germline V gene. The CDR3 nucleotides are TGTGCCAGCAGTTACGCGACGGCCCGGGGAACTGAAGCTTTCTTT. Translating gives CASSYATARGTEAFF.

This CDR3 is CASSENYGGTEAFF. Written as DNA, the CDR3 is TGTGCCAGCAGTGAAAACTATGGCGGCACTGAAGCTTTCTTT. The chain has TRBV6-1 and TRBJ1-1; no clear D gene. CDR3 size: 14 residues. Germline V lookup: CDR1 MNHNS, CDR2 SASEGT. Trimming pared 2 bases from V and 4 bases from J, leaving 11 bases between.

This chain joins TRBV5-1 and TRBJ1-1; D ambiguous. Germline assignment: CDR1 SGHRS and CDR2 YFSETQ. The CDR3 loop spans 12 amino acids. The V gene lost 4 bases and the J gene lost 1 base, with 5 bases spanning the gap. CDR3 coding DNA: TGCGCCAGCAGCGTATCGAACACTGAAGCTTTCTTT. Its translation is CASSVSNTEAFF.

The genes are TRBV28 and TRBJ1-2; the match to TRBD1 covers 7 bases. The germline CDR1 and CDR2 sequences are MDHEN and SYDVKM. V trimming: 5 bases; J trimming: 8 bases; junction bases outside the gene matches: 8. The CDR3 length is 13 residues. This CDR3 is CASSMGQWAGYTF. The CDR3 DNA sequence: TGTGCCAGCAGTATGGGACAGTGGGCGGGCTACACCTTC.

CDR3 in amino acids: CSVELGDYEQYF. CDR3 in DNA: TGCAGCGTTGAACTAGGGGACTACGAGCAGTACTTC. V gene TRBV29-1 combines with J gene TRBJ2-7, with a possible D match to TRBD1 (5 bases). Germline CDR1 SQVTM, CDR2 ANQGSEA. The CDR3 has 12 amino acids. V lost 2 bases to trimming and J lost 3 bases, with 8 bases between them.

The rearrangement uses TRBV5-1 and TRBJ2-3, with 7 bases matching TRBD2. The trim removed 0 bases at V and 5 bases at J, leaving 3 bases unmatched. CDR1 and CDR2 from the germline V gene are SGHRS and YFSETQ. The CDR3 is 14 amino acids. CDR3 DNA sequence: TGCGCCAGCAGCTTGGAGCTAGCGGTAGATACGCAGTATTTT. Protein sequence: CASSLELAVDTQYF.

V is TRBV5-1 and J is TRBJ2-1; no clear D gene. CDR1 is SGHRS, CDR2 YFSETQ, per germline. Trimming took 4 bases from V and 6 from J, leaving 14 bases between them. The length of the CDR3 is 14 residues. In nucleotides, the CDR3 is TGCGCCAGCAGCCCCGGTCCCCCCGGCAATGAGCAGTTCTTC. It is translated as CASSPGPPGNEQFF.

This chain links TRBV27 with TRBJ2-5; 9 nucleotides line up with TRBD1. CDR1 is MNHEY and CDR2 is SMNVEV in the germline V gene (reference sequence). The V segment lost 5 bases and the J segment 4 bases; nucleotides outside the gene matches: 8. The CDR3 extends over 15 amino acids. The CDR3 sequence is CASSPRDRVGETQYF. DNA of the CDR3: TGTGCCAGCAGTCCCCGGGACAGGGTGGGAGAGACCCAGTACTTC.

CDR3 sequence reads: CASSYSSTGVEQPQHF. CDR3 coding DNA: TGTGCCAGCAGTTACTCATCGACAGGGGTTGAGCAGCCCCAGCATTTT. The chain links TRBV6-6 to TRBJ1-5; 8 nucleotides line up with TRBD1. This CDR3 is built from 16 residues. Germline V CDR1 and CDR2: MNHNY, SVGAGI (reference sequence). Germline trimming cut 0 bases from V and 7 bases from J; bases unmatched to any gene: 8.

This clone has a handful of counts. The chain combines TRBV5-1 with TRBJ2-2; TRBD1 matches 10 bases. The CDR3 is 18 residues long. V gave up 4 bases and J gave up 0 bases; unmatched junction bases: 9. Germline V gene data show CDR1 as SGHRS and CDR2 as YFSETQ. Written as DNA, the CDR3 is TGCGCCAGCAGCCCCCGGGACAGGGGTGGCGCGAACACCGGGGAGCTGTTTTTT. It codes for CASSPRDRGGANTGELFF.

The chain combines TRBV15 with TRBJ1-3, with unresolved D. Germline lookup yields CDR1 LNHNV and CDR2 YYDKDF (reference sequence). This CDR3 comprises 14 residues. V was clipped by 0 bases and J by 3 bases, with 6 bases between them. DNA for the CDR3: TGTGCCACCAGCAGAGATCGGTTTGGAAACACCATATATTTT. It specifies CATSRDRFGNTIYF.

Here the CDR3 reads CASSRLGRGNPNEQFF. CDR3 DNA sequence: TGTGCCAGCAGTCGACTGGGGAGGGGGAATCCCAATGAGCAGTTCTTC. This rearrangement joins TRBV13 to TRBJ2-1; TRBD2 is a possible D gene (7 bases). This CDR3 has 16 residues. CDR1 is PRHDT and CDR2 is FYEKMQ in the germline V gene (reference sequence). Trimming pared 6 bases from V and 6 bases from J, leaving 21 bases between.

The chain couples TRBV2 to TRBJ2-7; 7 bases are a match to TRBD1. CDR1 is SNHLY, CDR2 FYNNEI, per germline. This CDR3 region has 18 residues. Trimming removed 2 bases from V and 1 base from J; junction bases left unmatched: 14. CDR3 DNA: TGTGCCAGCAGTGAATTCCCCCCGGACAGGCTGTCGTCCTACGAGCAGTACTTC. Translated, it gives CASSEFPPDRLSSYEQYF.

CDR3 loop: CASSLPTGRNTEAFF. Written as DNA, the CDR3 is TGTGCCAGCAGCCTCCCGACAGGCCGGAACACTGAAGCTTTCTTT. J is TRBJ1-1 and V is TRBV6-6; D perhaps matches TRBD1 (6 bases). Germline loops: CDR1 MNHNY, CDR2 SVGAGI (reference sequence). This CDR3 has 15 amino acids. The V and J ends lost 6 bases and 1 base respectively, with 15 bases between them.

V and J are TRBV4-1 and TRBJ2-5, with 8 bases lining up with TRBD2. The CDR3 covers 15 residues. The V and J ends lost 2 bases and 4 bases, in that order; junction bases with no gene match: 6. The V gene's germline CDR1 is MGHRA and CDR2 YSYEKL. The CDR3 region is CASSQFGGAGETQYF. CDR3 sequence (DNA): TGCGCCAGCAGCCAATTCGGGGGGGCTGGAGAGACCCAGTACTTC.

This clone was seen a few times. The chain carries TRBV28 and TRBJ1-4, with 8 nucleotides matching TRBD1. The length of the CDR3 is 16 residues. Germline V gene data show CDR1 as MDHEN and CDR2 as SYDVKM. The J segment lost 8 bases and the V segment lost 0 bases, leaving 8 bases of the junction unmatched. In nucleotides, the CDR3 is TGTGCCAGCAGTTTATGGAAGGACAGGGAAAGGGAAAAACTGTTTTTT. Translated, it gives CASSLWKDREREKLFF.

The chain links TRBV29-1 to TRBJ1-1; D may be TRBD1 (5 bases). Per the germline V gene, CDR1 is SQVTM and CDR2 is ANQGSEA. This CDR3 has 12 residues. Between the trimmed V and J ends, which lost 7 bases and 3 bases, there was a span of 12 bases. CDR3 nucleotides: TGCAGCGCCCGAAAAGGGGACACTGAAGCTTTCTTT. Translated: CSARKGDTEAFF.

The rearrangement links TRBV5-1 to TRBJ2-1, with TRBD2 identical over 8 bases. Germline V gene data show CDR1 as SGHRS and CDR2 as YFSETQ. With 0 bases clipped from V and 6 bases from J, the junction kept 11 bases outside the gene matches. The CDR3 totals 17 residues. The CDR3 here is CASSLGTGGLVGNEQFF. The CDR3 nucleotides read TGCGCCAGCAGCTTGGGGACGGGGGGACTAGTGGGCAATGAGCAGTTCTTC. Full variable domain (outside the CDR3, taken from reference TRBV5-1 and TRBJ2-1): KAGVTQTPRYLIKTRGQQVTLSCSPISGHRSVSWYQQTPGQGLQFLFEYFSETQRNKGNFPGRFSGRQFSNSRSEMNVSTLELGDSALYLCASSLGTGGLVGNEQFFGPGTRLTVL.

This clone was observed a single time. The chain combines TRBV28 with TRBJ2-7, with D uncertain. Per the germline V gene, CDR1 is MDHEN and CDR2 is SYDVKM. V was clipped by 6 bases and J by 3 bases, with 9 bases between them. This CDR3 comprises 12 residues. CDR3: CASSTPGYEQYF. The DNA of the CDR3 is TGTGCCAGCAGCACCCCAGGCTACGAGCAGTACTTC.

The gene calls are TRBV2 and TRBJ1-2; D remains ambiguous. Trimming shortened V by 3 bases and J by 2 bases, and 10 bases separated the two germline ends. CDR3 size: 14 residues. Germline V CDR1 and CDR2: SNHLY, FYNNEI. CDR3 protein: CASSDWHQNYGYTF. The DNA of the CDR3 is TGTGCCAGCAGTGATTGGCACCAAAACTATGGCTACACCTTC.

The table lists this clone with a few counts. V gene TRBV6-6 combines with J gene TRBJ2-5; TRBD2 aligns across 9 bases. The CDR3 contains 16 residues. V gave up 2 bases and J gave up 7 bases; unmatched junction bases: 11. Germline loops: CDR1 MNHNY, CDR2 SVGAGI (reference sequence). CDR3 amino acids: CASSYAREGLGGTQYF. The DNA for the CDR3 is TGTGCCAGCAGTTACGCGCGGGAGGGCCTGGGGGGGACCCAGTACTTC.

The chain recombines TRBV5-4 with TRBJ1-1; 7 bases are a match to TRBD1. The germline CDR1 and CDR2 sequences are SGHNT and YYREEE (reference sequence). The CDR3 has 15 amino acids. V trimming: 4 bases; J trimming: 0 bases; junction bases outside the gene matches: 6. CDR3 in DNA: TGTGCCAGCAGCACCCCCACAGGGGTGAACACTGAAGCTTTCTTT. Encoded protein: CASSTPTGVNTEAFF.

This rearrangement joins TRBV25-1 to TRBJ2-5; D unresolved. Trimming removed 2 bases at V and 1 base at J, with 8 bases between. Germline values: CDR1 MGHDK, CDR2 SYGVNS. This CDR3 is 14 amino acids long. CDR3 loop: CASSEIRPQETQYF. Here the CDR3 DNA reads TGTGCCAGCAGTGAAATCAGGCCCCAAGAGACCCAGTACTTC.

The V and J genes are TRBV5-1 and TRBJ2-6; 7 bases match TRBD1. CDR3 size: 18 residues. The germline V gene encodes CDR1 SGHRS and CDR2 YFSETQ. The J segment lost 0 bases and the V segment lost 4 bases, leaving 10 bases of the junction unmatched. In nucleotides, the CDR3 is TGCGCCAGCAGCCGGGCCGGGACAGCCGCCTCTGGGGCCAACGTCCTGACTTTC. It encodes CASSRAGTAASGANVLTF.